This T cell receptor beta chain was retrieved from a study of memory CD4+ T cells and cytomegalovirus serostatus. At the level of the study: Of the healthy Belgian adults, under 10 were CMV seropositive and approximately 25 seronegative. Points from the study as a whole: A US-trained random forest predicted CMV serostatus with median AUC approximately 0.9. Each of approximately 61 CMV-associated TCRbeta sequences occurred in one to five individuals.

Single viable CD3+CD4+CD8-CD45RO+ cells were sorted as the memory CD4+ T cells. Study processing details: Out-of-frame sequences were removed, leaving 2 million to 2.5 million distinct TCRbeta sequences. Some clones are missing from TCRdb's copy, which holds only in-frame ones; the method was immunoSEQ multiplex PCR. V and J calls and clone size are copied from that table; D and trimming were computed from the DNA. The repertoire has some 44,000 clones, more than 60% of them found once; the top ten carry over 0.45%. About this clone itself: Its target is not known.

V lost 4 bases and J lost 8, with 13 bases in between. The CDR3 has 13 residues. Germline V lookup: CDR1 SGHNT, CDR2 YYREEE (reference sequence). This sequence was found in an adult in good health and CMV-seronegative. The V and J genes are TRBV5-4 and TRBJ2-1; D possibly corresponds to TRBD1 (5 bases). The sample comprised memory CD4+ T cells from blood. The CDR3 loop is CASSKTDSDEQFF. In DNA form, the CDR3 reads TGTGCCAGCAGCAAAACAGACAGTGATGAGCAGTTCTTC.